This T cell receptor (beta chain) was identified in a study of beta chain features in type 1 diabetes. This CDR3 is built from 13 residues. Germline V gives CDR1 MNHEY, CDR2 SMNVEV (reference sequence). A word on this clone: Its specificity is unknown.

Investigators reverse transcribed all isolated RNA, so they sequenced expressed TCRB transcripts. Clones were sequenced by immunoSEQ multiplex PCR, and TCRdb holds only the in-frame ones, with some missing. The sample contains around 300,000 clones, roughly 11% of which appear only once. Cell sorting via CD45RO/CCR7/CD25/CD127/CD95/CD27 was performed to obtain CD4+ naive, central memory, regulatory and stem cell-like memory cells. Each population that was sorted was more than 98% pure. Whole-study findings and limits: Sequencing the cDNA could make cells with high TCR expression show up more than they should.

The receptor was isolated from a woman aged 30 to 39 in good health. Sequenced sample: naive CD4+ T cells from blood. V gene TRBV27 combines with J gene TRBJ2-7; TRBD2 matches 8 bases. The CDR3 loop is CATRRAGEGEQYF. The CDR3 DNA sequence: TGTGCTACCCGGAGAGCGGGAGAAGGCGAGCAGTACTTC.